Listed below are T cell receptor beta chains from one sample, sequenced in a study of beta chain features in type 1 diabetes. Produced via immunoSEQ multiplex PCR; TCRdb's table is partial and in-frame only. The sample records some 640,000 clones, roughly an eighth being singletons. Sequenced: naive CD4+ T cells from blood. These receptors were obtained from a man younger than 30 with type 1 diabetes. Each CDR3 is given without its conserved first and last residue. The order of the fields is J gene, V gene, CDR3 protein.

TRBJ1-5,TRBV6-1,ASSLRISNQPQH
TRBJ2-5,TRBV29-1,SQGRDEGETQY
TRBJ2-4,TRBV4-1,ASSQDRTEPQNIQY
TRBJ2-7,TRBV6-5,ASSYREGTYEQY
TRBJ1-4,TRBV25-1,ASSEAGQGLEKLF
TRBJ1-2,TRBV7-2,ASSLVGGADYGYT
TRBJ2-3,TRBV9,ASSVDAGRTADTQY
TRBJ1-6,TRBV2,ASRSEGNSPLH
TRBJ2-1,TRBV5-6,ASSGRGTYNEQF
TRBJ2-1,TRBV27,ASSLMTSGSGNEQF
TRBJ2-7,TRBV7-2,ASSPPAVLIYEQY
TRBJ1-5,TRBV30,AWRPGTSRPQH
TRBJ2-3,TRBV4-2,ASSQSDTQY
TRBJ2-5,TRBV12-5,ASGLVRQESQETQY
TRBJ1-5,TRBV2,ASTVQFVQPQH
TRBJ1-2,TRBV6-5,ASSYSREIGDYGYT
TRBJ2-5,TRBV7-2,ASSRGDGETQY
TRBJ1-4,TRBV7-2,ASSGRARDVGEKLF
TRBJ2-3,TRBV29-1,SVGGTSGTDTQY
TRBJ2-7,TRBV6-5,ASSALGYEQY
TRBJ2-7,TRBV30,AWSVVSYEQY
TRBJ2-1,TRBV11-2,ASSLGFVGTLSSYNEQF